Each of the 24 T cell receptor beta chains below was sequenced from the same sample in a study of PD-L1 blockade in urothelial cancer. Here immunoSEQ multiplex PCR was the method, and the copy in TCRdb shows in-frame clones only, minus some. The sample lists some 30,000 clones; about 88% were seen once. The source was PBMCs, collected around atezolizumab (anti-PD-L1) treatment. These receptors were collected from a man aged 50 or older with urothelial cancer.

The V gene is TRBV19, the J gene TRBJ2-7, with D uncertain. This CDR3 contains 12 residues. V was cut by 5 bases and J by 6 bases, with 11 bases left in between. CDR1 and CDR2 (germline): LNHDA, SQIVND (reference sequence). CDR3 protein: CASSDRYTEQYF. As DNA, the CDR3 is TGTGCCAGTAGTGATAGATATACCGAGCAGTACTTC.

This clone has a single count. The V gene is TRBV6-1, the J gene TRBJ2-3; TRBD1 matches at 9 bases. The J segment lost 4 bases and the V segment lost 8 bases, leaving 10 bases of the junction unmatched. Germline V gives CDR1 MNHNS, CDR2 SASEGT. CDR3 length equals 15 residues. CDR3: CASGEQGARSDTQYF. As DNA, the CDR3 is TGTGCCAGCGGAGAACAGGGGGCGCGTTCAGATACGCAGTATTTT.

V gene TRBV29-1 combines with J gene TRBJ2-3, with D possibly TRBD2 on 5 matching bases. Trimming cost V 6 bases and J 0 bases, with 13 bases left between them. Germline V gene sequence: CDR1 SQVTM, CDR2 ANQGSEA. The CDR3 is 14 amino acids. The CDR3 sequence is CSVARGSSTDTQYF. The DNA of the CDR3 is TGCAGCGTGGCGCGTGGGAGTAGCACAGATACGCAGTATTTT.

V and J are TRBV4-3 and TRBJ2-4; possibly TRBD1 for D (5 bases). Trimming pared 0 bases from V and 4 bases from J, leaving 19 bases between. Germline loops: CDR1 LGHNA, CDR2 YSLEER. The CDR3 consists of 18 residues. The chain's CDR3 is CASSQELLSRSGKNIQYF. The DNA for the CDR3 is TGCGCCAGCAGCCAAGAACTTCTCTCCCGGTCAGGGAAAAACATTCAGTACTTC.

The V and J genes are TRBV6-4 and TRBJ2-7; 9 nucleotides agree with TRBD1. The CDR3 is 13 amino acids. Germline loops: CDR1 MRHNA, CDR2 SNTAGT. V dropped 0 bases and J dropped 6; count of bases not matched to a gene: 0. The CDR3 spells CASSDSDRGEQYF. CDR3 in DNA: TGTGCCAGCAGTGACTCGGACAGGGGCGAGCAGTACTTC.

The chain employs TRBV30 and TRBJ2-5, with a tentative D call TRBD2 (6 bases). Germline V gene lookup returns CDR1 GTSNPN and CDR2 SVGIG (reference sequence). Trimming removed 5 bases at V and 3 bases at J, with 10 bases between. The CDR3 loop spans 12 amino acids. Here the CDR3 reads CAWGTSEETQYF. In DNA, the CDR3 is TGTGCCTGGGGGACTTCCGAAGAGACCCAGTACTTC.

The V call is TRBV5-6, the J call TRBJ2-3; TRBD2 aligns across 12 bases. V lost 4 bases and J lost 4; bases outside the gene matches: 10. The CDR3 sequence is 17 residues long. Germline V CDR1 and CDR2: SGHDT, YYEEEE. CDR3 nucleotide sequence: TGTGCCAGCAGCCCCATCCTGTCTAGCGGGGGGGCAGATACGCAGTATTTT. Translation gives CASSPILSSGGADTQYF.

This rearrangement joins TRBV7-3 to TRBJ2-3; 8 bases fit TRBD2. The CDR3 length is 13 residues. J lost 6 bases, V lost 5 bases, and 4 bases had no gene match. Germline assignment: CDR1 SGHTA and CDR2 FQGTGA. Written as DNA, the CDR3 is TGTGCCAGCAGCGCCGGGGGGGCGGATACGCAGTATTTT. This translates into CASSAGGADTQYF.

DNA of the CDR3: TGCGCCAGCGATAGCGGGGCCGGCGGAGAGACCCAGTACTTC. It yields the protein CASDSGAGGETQYF. This rearrangement joins TRBV10-2 to TRBJ2-5, with 8 bases matching TRBD2. Germline CDR1 and CDR2: WSHSY and SAAADI. After removal of 8 bases from V and 4 bases from J, the junction contained 9 bases not matched to a gene. This CDR3 comprises 14 residues.

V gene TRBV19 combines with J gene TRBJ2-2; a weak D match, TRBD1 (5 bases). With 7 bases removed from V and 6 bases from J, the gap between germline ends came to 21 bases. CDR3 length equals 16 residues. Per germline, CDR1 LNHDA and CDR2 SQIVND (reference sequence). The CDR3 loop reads CASTNGAGLRAGELFF. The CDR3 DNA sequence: TGTGCCAGTACCAATGGGGCCGGCCTGCGCGCCGGGGAGCTGTTTTTT.

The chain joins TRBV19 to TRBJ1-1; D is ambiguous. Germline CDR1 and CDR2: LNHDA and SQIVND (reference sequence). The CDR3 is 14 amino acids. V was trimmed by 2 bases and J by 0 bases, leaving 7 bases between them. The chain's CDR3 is CASSISGLNTEAFF. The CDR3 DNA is TGTGCCAGTAGTATATCGGGGTTGAACACTGAAGCTTTCTTT.

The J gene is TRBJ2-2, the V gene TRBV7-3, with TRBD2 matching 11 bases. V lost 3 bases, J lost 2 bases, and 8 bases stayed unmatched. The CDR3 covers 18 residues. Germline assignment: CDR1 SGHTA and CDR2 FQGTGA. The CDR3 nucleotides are TGTGCCAGCAGCTTCGGGTTAGCGGGGGGGCCCAACACCGGGGAGCTGTTTTTT. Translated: CASSFGLAGGPNTGELFF.

Written as DNA, the CDR3 is TGTGCCAGCAGCCCCCGCGACAGGGGGACCACAGATACGCAGTATTTT. As protein: CASSPRDRGTTDTQYF. The V call is TRBV7-9, the J call TRBJ2-3, with 9 bases matching TRBD1. The CDR3 is 16 amino acids. The trim removed 5 bases at V and 2 bases at J, leaving 8 bases unmatched. Germline V gene data show CDR1 as SEHNR and CDR2 as FQNEAQ (reference sequence).

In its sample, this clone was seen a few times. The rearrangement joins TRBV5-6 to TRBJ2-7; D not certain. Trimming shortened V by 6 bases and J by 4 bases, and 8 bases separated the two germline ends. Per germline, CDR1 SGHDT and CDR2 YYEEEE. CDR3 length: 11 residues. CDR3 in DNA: TGTGCCAGCAACTCTTATTACGAGCAGTACTTC. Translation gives CASNSYYEQYF.

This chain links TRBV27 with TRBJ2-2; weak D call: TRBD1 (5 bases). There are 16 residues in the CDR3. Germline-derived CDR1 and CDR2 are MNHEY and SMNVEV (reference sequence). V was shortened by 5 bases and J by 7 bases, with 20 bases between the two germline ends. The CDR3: CASSQQLPGMIGELFF. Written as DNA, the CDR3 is TGTGCCAGCAGTCAACAATTGCCAGGGATGATCGGGGAGCTGTTTTTT.

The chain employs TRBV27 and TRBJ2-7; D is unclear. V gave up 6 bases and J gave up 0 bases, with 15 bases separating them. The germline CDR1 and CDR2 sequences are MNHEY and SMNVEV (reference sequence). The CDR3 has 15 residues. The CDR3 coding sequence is TGTGCCAGCAGACCCGTCGTGGCGGTCTCCTACGAGCAGTACTTC. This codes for CASRPVVAVSYEQYF.

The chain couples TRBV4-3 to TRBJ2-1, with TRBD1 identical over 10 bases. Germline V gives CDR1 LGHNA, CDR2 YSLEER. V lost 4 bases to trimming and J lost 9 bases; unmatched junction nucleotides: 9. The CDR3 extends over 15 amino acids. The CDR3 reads CASSPGQGEVGEQFF. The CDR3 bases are TGCGCCAGCAGCCCAGGACAGGGGGAAGTCGGTGAGCAGTTCTTC.

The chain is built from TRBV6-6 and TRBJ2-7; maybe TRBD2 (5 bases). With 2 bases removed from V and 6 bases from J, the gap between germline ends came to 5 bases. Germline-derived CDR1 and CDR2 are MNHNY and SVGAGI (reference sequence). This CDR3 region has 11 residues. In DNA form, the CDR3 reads TGTGCCAGCAGTTACGCGGGCGAGCAGTACTTC. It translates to CASSYAGEQYF.

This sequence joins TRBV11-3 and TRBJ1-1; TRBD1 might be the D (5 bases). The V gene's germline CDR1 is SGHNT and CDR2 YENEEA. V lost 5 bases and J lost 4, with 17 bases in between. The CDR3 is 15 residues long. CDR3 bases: TGTGCCAGCAGCCCGGGAAGGGGAGGGGTCACTGAAGCTTTCTTT. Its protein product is CASSPGRGGVTEAFF.

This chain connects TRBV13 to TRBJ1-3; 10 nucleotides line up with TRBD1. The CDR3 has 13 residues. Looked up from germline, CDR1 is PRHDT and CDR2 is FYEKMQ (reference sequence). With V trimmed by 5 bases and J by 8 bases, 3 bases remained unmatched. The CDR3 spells CASSDRGHDTIYF. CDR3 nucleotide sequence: TGTGCCAGCAGCGACAGGGGGCATGACACCATATATTTT.

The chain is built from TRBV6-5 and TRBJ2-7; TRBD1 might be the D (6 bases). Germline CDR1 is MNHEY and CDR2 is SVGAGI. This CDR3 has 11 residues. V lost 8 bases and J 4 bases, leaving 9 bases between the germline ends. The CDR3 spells CASEGGYEQYF. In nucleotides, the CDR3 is TGTGCCAGCGAAGGGGGTTACGAGCAGTACTTC.

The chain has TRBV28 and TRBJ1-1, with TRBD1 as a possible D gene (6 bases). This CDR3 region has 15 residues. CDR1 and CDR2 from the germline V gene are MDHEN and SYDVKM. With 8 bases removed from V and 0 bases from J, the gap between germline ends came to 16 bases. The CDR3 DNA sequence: TGTGCCAGCGGAGGGGGGGCGCGGATGAACACTGAAGCTTTCTTT. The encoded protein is CASGGGARMNTEAFF.

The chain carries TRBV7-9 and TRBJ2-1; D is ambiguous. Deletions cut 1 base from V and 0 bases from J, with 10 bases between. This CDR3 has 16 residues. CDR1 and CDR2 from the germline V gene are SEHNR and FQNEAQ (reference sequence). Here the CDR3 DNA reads TGTGCCAGCAGCTTAGTATTAATGAGCTCCTACAATGAGCAGTTCTTC. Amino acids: CASSLVLMSSYNEQFF.

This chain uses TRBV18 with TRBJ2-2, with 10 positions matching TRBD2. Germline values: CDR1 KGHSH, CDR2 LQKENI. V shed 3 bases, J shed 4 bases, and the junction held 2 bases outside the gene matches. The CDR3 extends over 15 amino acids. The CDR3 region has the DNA TGTGCCAGCTCACCCGAGCGGGGGGGCACCGGGGAGCTGTTTTTT. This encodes CASSPERGGTGELFF.